This T cell receptor (beta chain) appears in the sequencing data of a study of shared clonotypes between healthy human individuals. General study points: About 4.5% of naive CD4 clonotypes were common to a handful of donors. Relative to their counterparts shared across all four donors, non-shared clonotypes exhibited diminished generation probabilities.

Generated by immunoSEQ multiplex PCR, the TCRdb table keeps only in-frame clones and is missing some. The data contain about 2.4 million clones, more than 80% of them seen just once; the ten biggest clones take up over 0.12%. As to this clone: Its target is not known.

The donor population consisted of healthy HIV-negative adults with no recent acute infections or vaccinations. This TCR was recovered from a man aged 18 to 30 in good health. Sequenced: naive CD4+ T cells sorted from blood. Subset denoted: CD45RA+ positively selected.

The CDR3, as DNA: TGTGCCAGCAGCCCACGGCTAGCCGCTAGCACAGATACGCAGTATTTT. It encodes CASSPRLAASTDTQYF. This chain joins TRBV7-6 and TRBJ2-3; TRBD2 might be the D (5 bases). The germline V and J ends were trimmed by 5 bases and 0 bases, with 15 bases remaining between them. Germline V lookup: CDR1 SGHVS, CDR2 FNYEAQ. The CDR3 has 16 residues.